Given below is one T cell receptor (beta chain) in context. The CDR3 consists of 13 residues. CDR1 is MGHDK and CDR2 is SYGVNS in the germline V gene. V was pared by 5 bases and J by 7 bases, with 12 bases between. Each CDR3 protein is one row after TCRdb ran MiXCR on the 5' RACE reads. The table shows tens of thousands of distinct CDR3 sequences, with almost 8% occurring only once. This entry comes from a study of T cells after yellow fever vaccination. The chain has TRBV25-1 and TRBJ1-5, with a possible D match to TRBD1 (5 bases). Sample: CD8+ T cells sorted from PBMCs, taken on the day of the yellow fever booster vaccination. The receptor was isolated from a man younger than 40 who received the YFV17D yellow fever vaccine. The CDR3 DNA reads TGTGCCAGCAGTACGGCCTGGGGCCAGCCCCAGCATTTT. As protein: CASSTAWGQPQHF. The full variable domain, in which reference TRBV25-1 and TRBJ1-5 provide the parts outside the CDR3, is EADIYQTPRYLVIGTGKKITLECSQTMGHDKMYWYQQDPGMELHLIHYSYGVNSTEKGDLSSESTVSRIRTEHFPLTLESARPSHTSQYLCASSTAWGQPQHFGDGTRLSIL.